This T cell receptor beta chain was observed in a study of T cell repertoires in cytomegalovirus infection. Study conclusions and caveats: Dominant in the ex vivo response were TCR beta clonotypes restricted by HLA-C and specific for CMV.

Points on this clonotype: Its antigen is not identified.

One entry per CDR3 protein, called by TCRdb with MiXCR from the reads. The repertoire holds hundreds of thousands of distinct CDR3 sequences, with 40% to 50% as singletons. The V segment lost 2 bases and the J segment 10 bases; nucleotides outside the gene matches: 12. The CDR3 consists of 15 residues. Germline V CDR1 and CDR2: KGHSH, LQKENI. The TCR was taken from a human donor in good health (CMV status not recorded). Some clones in this sample may be carry-over from other donors' samples. The sequencing here drew on cultured PBMCs, taken from culture after CMV antigen stimulation. This chain links TRBV18 with TRBJ1-1; TRBD1 aligns across 8 bases. CDR3 sequence (DNA): TGTGCCAGCTCACCATCTCCGGGACAGGACCGTATAGCTTTCTTT. As protein: CASSPSPGQDRIAFF.